The rows below give T cell receptor beta chains drawn from one sample of a study of T cells in Graves' hyperthyroidism and ophthalmopathy. Using its own MiXCR run on the multiplex PCR reads, TCRdb lists one record per CDR3 protein. This sample has 300,000 to 400,000 distinct CDR3 sequences, with roughly 18% found just once. The sequenced sample consisted of blood. The receptors were gathered from a woman aged 50 to 60 with Graves' hyperthyroidism. CDR3s include the opening cysteine and the closing phenylalanine or tryptophan. D genes are given only for firm matches. Size is omitted from some rows. Given values are once, few, many or a class for expanded clones.

D gene: TRBD1
J gene: TRBJ2-1
V gene: TRBV10-3
clone size: NA
CDR3 protein: CAIGDGTKGQGQFF
CDR3 DNA: TGTGCCATCGGTGACGGGACGAAGGGACAGGGTCAGTTCTTC

D gene: TRBD2
J gene: TRBJ2-3
V gene: TRBV2
clone size: NA
CDR3 protein: CASSGGAADTQYF
CDR3 DNA: TGTGCCAGTAGCGGGGGGGCCGCAGATACGCAGTATTTT

D gene: TRBD1
J gene: TRBJ2-2
V gene: TRBV11-2
clone size: few
CDR3 protein: CASRTGTGFTGELFF
CDR3 DNA: TGTGCCAGCAGGACCGGGACAGGGTTTACCGGGGAGCTGTTTTTT

D gene: NA
J gene: TRBJ1-6
V gene: TRBV27
clone size: many
CDR3 protein: CASSFLIHNSPLHF
CDR3 DNA: TGTGCCAGCAGTTTTTTGATCCATAATTCACCCCTCCACTTT

D gene: NA
J gene: TRBJ2-5
V gene: TRBV2
clone size: few
CDR3 protein: CASSQQGNAETQYF
CDR3 DNA: TGTGCCAGCAGTCAACAGGGTAATGCGGAGACCCAGTACTTC

D gene: TRBD2
J gene: TRBJ2-1
V gene: TRBV6-1
clone size: few
CDR3 protein: CASSEASRRGGTSSYNEQFF
CDR3 DNA: TGTGCCAGCAGTGAAGCGTCGCGGCGCGGGGGGACTAGCTCCTACAATGAGCAGTTCTTC

D gene: NA
J gene: TRBJ2-2
V gene: TRBV6-1
clone size: NA
CDR3 protein: CASRQAFYTGELFF
CDR3 DNA: TGTGCCAGCAGGCAGGCTTTTTACACCGGGGAGCTGTTTTTT

D gene: NA
J gene: TRBJ2-2
V gene: TRBV11-2
clone size: many
CDR3 protein: CASSLYAGELFF
CDR3 DNA: TGTGCCAGCAGCTTATACGCCGGGGAGCTGTTTTTT

D gene: TRBD1
J gene: TRBJ1-2
V gene: TRBV7-9
clone size: few
CDR3 protein: CASSSQGNGYTF
CDR3 DNA: TGTGCCAGCAGCTCACAGGGGAATGGCTACACCTTC

D gene: NA
J gene: TRBJ2-7
V gene: TRBV10-2
clone size: once
CDR3 protein: CASWRERESEQYF
CDR3 DNA: TGCGCCAGCTGGAGGGAGAGGGAATCCGAGCAGTACTTC

D gene: NA
J gene: TRBJ2-5
V gene: TRBV6-2/TRBV6-3
clone size: many
CDR3 protein: CASSYPKEETQYF
CDR3 DNA: TGTGCCAGCAGTTACCCCAAGGAAGAGACCCAGTACTTC

D gene: NA
J gene: TRBJ1-4
V gene: TRBV3-1
clone size: many
CDR3 protein: CASSRNEQSISGKLFF
CDR3 DNA: TGTGCCAGCAGCCGAAACGAACAAAGCATCAGTGGAAAACTGTTTTTT

D gene: NA
J gene: TRBJ2-1
V gene: TRBV7-2
clone size: few
CDR3 protein: CASTLGLSYNEQFF
CDR3 DNA: TGTGCCAGCACCCTGGGTCTCTCCTACAATGAGCAGTTCTTC

D gene: TRBD1
J gene: TRBJ2-1
V gene: TRBV2
clone size: once
CDR3 protein: CASSKDRALDNEQFF
CDR3 DNA: TGTGCCAGCAGTAAAGACAGGGCCCTCGACAATGAGCAGTTCTTC

D gene: NA
J gene: TRBJ1-4
V gene: TRBV7-9
clone size: few
CDR3 protein: CASTLGRGDAEKLFF
CDR3 DNA: TGTGCCAGCACCCTTGGGCGGGGGGACGCTGAAAAACTGTTTTTT

D gene: TRBD1
J gene: TRBJ1-6
V gene: TRBV12-3/TRBV12-4
clone size: NA
CDR3 protein: CASSLQGTSSPLHF
CDR3 DNA: TGTGCCAGCAGCTTACAGGGGACAAGTTCACCCCTCCACTTT

D gene: TRBD2
J gene: TRBJ2-3
V gene: TRBV3-1
clone size: NA
CDR3 protein: CASSPIAGGPLGTDTQYF
CDR3 DNA: TGTGCCAGCAGCCCTATAGCGGGAGGGCCTCTCGGCACAGATACGCAGTATTTT

D gene: NA
J gene: TRBJ2-7
V gene: TRBV11-2
clone size: many
CDR3 protein: CASSLISGRAKYEQYF
CDR3 DNA: TGTGCCAGCAGCTTAATTTCGGGAAGGGCAAAGTACGAGCAGTACTTC

D gene: TRBD1
J gene: TRBJ2-1
V gene: TRBV4-1
clone size: few
CDR3 protein: CASSQDPGQGVNEQFF
CDR3 DNA: TGCGCCAGCAGCCAAGATCCGGGACAGGGGGTAAATGAGCAGTTCTTC

D gene: TRBD1
J gene: TRBJ1-6
V gene: TRBV7-3
clone size: few
CDR3 protein: CASSSTGTGFNSPLHF
CDR3 DNA: TGTGCCAGCAGCTCGACCGGGACAGGGTTTAATTCACCCCTCCACTTT

D gene: TRBD1
J gene: TRBJ2-3
V gene: TRBV11-2
clone size: many
CDR3 protein: CASSSGQGQGPLGTDTQYF
CDR3 DNA: TGTGCCAGCAGCTCGGGACAGGGGCAAGGTCCTCTAGGCACAGATACGCAGTATTTT

D gene: NA
J gene: TRBJ2-7
V gene: TRBV11-1
clone size: many
CDR3 protein: CASSAQGYEQYF
CDR3 DNA: TGTGCCAGCAGCGCCCAGGGTTACGAGCAGTACTTC

D gene: NA
J gene: TRBJ2-7
V gene: TRBV20-1
clone size: NA
CDR3 protein: CSAGGTGPYEQYF
CDR3 DNA: TGCAGCGCGGGGGGGACAGGGCCCTACGAGCAGTACTTC